This T cell receptor beta chain was recovered during a study of blood T cells in healthy people across ages. From germline, CDR1 is SGHRS and CDR2 YFSETQ. With V trimmed by 5 bases and J by 10 bases, 9 bases remained unmatched. The CDR3 has 14 amino acids. General study points: Higher naive T cell percentage went strongly together with higher TCR beta diversity. In long-lived donors, naive CD4+ cell counts and diversity exceeded those of aged donors.

In terms of origin and age, donors were healthy Caucasian individuals from Russia aged about 6 to 90. Each sample provided at least 5 micrograms of extracted total RNA. Sample-barcoded 5' priming and a J-beta primer mix drove a second PCR of about 7 to 11 cycles. TCRdb passed the 5' RACE reads through MiXCR, listing each CDR3 protein once. The sample holds 800,000 to 950,000 distinct CDR3 sequences, under 50% seen once. About this clonotype: Its antigen is unidentified.

The specimen was blood. The genes are TRBV5-1 and TRBJ1-6; 7 nucleotides agree with TRBD1. The TCR originated in a man aged 30 to 39 in good health. The DNA for the CDR3 is TGCGCCAGCAGACCGGACAGGAGTGTCTCACCCCTCCACTTT. This codes for CASRPDRSVSPLHF.